Detailed here is one TCR beta chain. The record originates from a study of blood T cell repertoires in COVID-19. Measured with immunoSEQ multiplex PCR; TCRdb has only the in-frame clones, and not every one. Of fewer than 300,000 clones in the sample, approximately 90% were seen once. The CDR3 is 16 amino acids. CDR1 MRHNA and CDR2 SNTAGT come from the germline V gene. The V segment lost 5 bases and the J segment 0 bases; nucleotides outside the gene matches: 5. This clonotype originated in a woman under 40 who had recovered from COVID-19. The material sequenced was PBMCs or T cells enriched from blood (not recorded which). The chain uses TRBV6-4 and TRBJ1-2; 11 nucleotides agree with TRBD1. The CDR3 region has the DNA TGTGCCAGCAGTCGGACAGGGGGCGCGTCTAACTATGGCTACACCTTC. Residues: CASSRTGGASNYGYTF.